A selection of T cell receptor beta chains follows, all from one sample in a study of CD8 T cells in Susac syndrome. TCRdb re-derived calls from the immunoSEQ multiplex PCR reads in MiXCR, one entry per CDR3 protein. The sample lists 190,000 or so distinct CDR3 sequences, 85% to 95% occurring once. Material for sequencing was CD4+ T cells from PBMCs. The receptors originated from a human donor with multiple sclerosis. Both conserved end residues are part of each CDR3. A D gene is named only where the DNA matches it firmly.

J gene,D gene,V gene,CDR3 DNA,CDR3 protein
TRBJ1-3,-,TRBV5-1,TGCGCCAGCAGCTTGGTTGGACACGGTCCTGGAAACACCATATATTTT,CASSLVGHGPGNTIYF
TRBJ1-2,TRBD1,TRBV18,TGTGCCAGCTCACCACCGAGGGGAGACAGGGATGGCTACACCTTC,CASSPPRGDRDGYTF
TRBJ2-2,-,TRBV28,TGTGCCAGCATCAAGCCCGGCACCGGGGAGCTGTTTTTT,CASIKPGTGELFF
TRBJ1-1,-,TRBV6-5,TGTGCCAGCAGTTACAGTCCCGGTGGGGACACTGAAGCTTTCTTT,CASSYSPGGDTEAFF
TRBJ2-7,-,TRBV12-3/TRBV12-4,TGTGCCAGCAGTTTGTTACCGGGGTACGAGCAGTACTTC,CASSLLPGYEQYF
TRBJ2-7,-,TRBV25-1,TGTGCCAGCAGTGAAGGTTCGGGATACTCCTACGAGCAGTACTTC,CASSEGSGYSYEQYF
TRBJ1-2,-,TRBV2,TGTGCCAGCACTTTCGGGGACCGAAGTTTCTATGGCTACACCTTC,CASTFGDRSFYGYTF
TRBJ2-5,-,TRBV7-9,TGTGCCAGCAGCCCCGCGACTAAACAAGAGACCCAGTACTTC,CASSPATKQETQYF
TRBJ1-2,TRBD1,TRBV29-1,TGCAGCGTTGGGACAGGGGACTATGGCTACACCTTC,CSVGTGDYGYTF
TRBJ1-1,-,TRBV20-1,TGCAGTGCTAAGGACACCGAAAAGGGCACTGAAGCTTTCTTT,CSAKDTEKGTEAFF
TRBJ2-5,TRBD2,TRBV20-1,TGCAGTGCTACAGACCCGATAGCGGGCCAAGAGACCCAGTACTTC,CSATDPIAGQETQYF
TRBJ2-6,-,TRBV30,TGTGCCTGGAGCTCGGGGCGAAGCTCTGGGGCCAACGTCCTGACTTTC,CAWSSGRSSGANVLTF
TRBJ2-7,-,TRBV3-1,TGTGCCAGCAGCCAGGGCAGGACTTACGAGCAGTACTTC,CASSQGRTYEQYF
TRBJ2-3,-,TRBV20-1,TGCAGTGCTGAGGACACCCGCACAGATACGCAGTATTTT,CSAEDTRTDTQYF
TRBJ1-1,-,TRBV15,TGTGCCACCAGCAGAGATTGGGCAGGGAACACTGAAGCTTTCTTT,CATSRDWAGNTEAFF
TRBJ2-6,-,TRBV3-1,TGTGCCAGCAGCCGGTCTATCTCTGGGGCCAACGTCCTGACTTTC,CASSRSISGANVLTF